A single sample is the source of the 26 T cell receptor beta chains below, sequenced in a study of blood T cell repertoires in COVID-19. The method was immunoSEQ multiplex PCR; TCRdb's version includes in-frame clones alone and lacks a portion of them. The sample has over 130,000 clones; roughly 82% are singletons. Sequenced material: peripheral blood. The receptors come from a man in his 70s with acute or convalescent COVID-19.

The chain is built from TRBV5-1 and TRBJ2-1; TRBD2 might be the D (5 bases). This CDR3 contains 14 residues. V was clipped by 4 bases and J by 4 bases, with 12 bases between them. The germline V gene encodes CDR1 SGHRS and CDR2 YFSETQ. The CDR3 protein is CASSPTGEYNEQFF. CDR3 coding DNA: TGCGCCAGCAGCCCGACTGGGGAGTACAATGAGCAGTTCTTC.

A word on this clone: The junction shows a germline mismatch at one end, possibly a read error. CDR3 amino acids: CASSRVQAGAVGDF. The CDR3 coding sequence is TGTGCCAGCAGCAGGGTGCAAGCGGGGGCTGTCGGGGACTTT. The chain carries TRBV6-5 and TRBJ1-6, with D possibly being TRBD1 (6 bases). This CDR3 is built from 14 residues. Germline loops: CDR1 MNHEY, CDR2 SVGAGI.

The V and J genes are TRBV5-1 and TRBJ2-7; 7 bases line up with TRBD1. This CDR3 spans 15 amino acids. J was trimmed by 2 bases and V by 4 bases; bases with no gene match: 9. Germline V CDR1 and CDR2: SGHRS, YFSETQ. CDR3 sequence: CASSQGQALAYEQYF. The CDR3 DNA sequence: TGCGCCAGCAGCCAAGGACAGGCCCTAGCCTACGAGCAGTACTTC.

The genes are TRBV27 and TRBJ2-7, with D uncertain. Between the trimmed V and J ends, which lost 2 bases and 2 bases, there was a span of 7 bases. This CDR3 has 13 amino acids. CDR1 is MNHEY, CDR2 SMNVEV, per germline (reference sequence). DNA of the CDR3: TGTGCCAGCAGTTTAAGTCAGACCTACGAGCAGTACTTC. It codes for CASSLSQTYEQYF.

V and J are TRBV7-2 and TRBJ2-1; tentative D call: TRBD2 (6 bases). V was cut by 3 bases and J by 0 bases, with 18 bases left in between. CDR1 and CDR2 (germline): SGHTA, FQGNSA. The CDR3 is 18 amino acids. The CDR3 loop reads CASSLRDSPLGSYNEQFF. The DNA for the CDR3 is TGTGCCAGCAGCTTGAGGGACTCTCCGCTCGGCTCCTACAATGAGCAGTTCTTC.

The chain recombines TRBV2 with TRBJ1-1; 9 bases line up with TRBD1. The J segment lost 2 bases and the V segment lost 8 bases, leaving 3 bases of the junction unmatched. This CDR3 contains 13 residues. The germline V gene encodes CDR1 SNHLY and CDR2 FYNNEI. As DNA, the CDR3 is TGTGCCAGCCAGACAGGGGGAAACACTGAAGCTTTCTTT. Its translation is CASQTGGNTEAFF.

The rearrangement uses TRBV4-1 and TRBJ1-1; D gene uncertain. Germline CDR1 reads MGHRA; CDR2 reads YSYEKL. This CDR3 has 12 residues. With 3 bases removed from V and 3 bases from J, the gap between germline ends came to 5 bases. The CDR3 DNA follows: TGCGCCAGCAGCCACCCGTACACTGAAGCTTTCTTT. It yields the protein CASSHPYTEAFF.

The rearrangement links TRBV6-5 to TRBJ2-3; 10 bases are a match to TRBD2. Germline values: CDR1 MNHEY, CDR2 SVGAGI. V lost 6 bases to trimming and J lost 6 bases; unmatched junction nucleotides: 3. The CDR3 length is 13 residues. CDR3 residues: CASRKAGGDTQYF. Written as DNA, the CDR3 is TGTGCCAGCAGAAAAGCGGGAGGGGATACGCAGTATTTT.

The chain has TRBV28 and TRBJ1-5; 7 bases align to TRBD1. In germline, CDR1 is MDHEN, CDR2 SYDVKM. The length of the CDR3 is 14 residues. The V segment lost 7 bases and the J segment 6 bases; nucleotides outside the gene matches: 9. The CDR3: CASTTQTGFQPQHF. As DNA, the CDR3 is TGTGCCAGCACCACCCAGACAGGGTTTCAGCCCCAGCATTTT. The entire variable domain, with the rest obtained from reference TRBV28 and TRBJ1-5, is as follows: DVKVTQSSRYLVKRTGEKVFLECVQDMDHENMFWYRQDPGLGLRLIYFSYDVKMKEKGDIPEGYSVSREKKERFSLILESASTNQTSMYLCASTTQTGFQPQHFGDGTRLSIL.

This clone was detected once. The chain combines TRBV30 with TRBJ1-1, with D possibly TRBD1 on 5 matching bases. This CDR3 is built from 14 residues. Trimming pared 0 bases from V and 0 bases from J, leaving 8 bases between. In germline, CDR1 is GTSNPN, CDR2 SVGIG (reference sequence). CDR3 region: CAWSVGAMNTEAFF. The CDR3 DNA follows: TGTGCCTGGAGTGTAGGGGCAATGAACACTGAAGCTTTCTTT. The variable domain in full, with the rest retrieved from reference TRBV30 and TRBJ1-1, is SQTIHQWPATLVQPVGSPLSLECTVEGTSNPNLYWYRQAAGRGLQLLFYSVGIGQISSEVPQNLSASRPQDRQFILSSKKLLLSDSGFYLCAWSVGAMNTEAFFGQGTRLTVV.

The rearrangement joins TRBV7-9 to TRBJ2-1; possibly TRBD1 for D (6 bases). Germline-derived CDR1 and CDR2 are SEHNR and FQNEAQ (reference sequence). The CDR3 totals 14 residues. The ends were cut back, 1 base at V and 3 bases at J, with 7 bases in the middle. The CDR3 bases are TGTGCCAGCAGCTTAGAGGGGGACTACAATGAGCAGTTCTTC. This translates into CASSLEGDYNEQFF.

The chain joins TRBV7-9 to TRBJ2-5, with D perhaps TRBD2 (5 bases). CDR3 length: 18 amino acids. Per germline, CDR1 SEHNR and CDR2 FQNEAQ (reference sequence). V lost 3 bases and J lost 3, with 23 bases in between. The CDR3 DNA reads TGTGCCAGCAGCTTCGAGGAGTGGGAGCTCGCGAACGAAGAGACCCAGTACTTC. This gives the protein CASSFEEWELANEETQYF.

The chain couples TRBV28 to TRBJ1-5; TRBD1 might be the D (5 bases). In germline, CDR1 is MDHEN, CDR2 SYDVKM. The V and J ends lost 8 bases and 2 bases respectively, with 22 bases between them. This CDR3 region has 17 residues. The CDR3 region is CASQTTIQEGGNQPQHF. As DNA, the CDR3 is TGTGCCAGCCAAACCACGATACAGGAAGGCGGCAATCAGCCCCAGCATTTT.

This chain joins TRBV5-1 and TRBJ2-2; D possibly corresponds to TRBD1 (5 bases). Germline lookup yields CDR1 SGHRS and CDR2 YFSETQ. This CDR3 comprises 13 residues. Trimming left V 4 bases short and J 9 bases short, with 13 bases between. The CDR3 bases are TGCGCCAGCAGCCCCAGGGTCGGCCGGGAGCTGTTTTTT. Translating gives CASSPRVGRELFF.

This clone was counted a single time. The rearrangement joins TRBV10-2 to TRBJ2-3, with D possibly matching TRBD2 (6 bases). Trimming removed 5 bases from V and 0 bases from J, with 9 bases in between. The CDR3 loop spans 14 amino acids. CDR1 WSHSY and CDR2 SAAADI come from the germline V gene. In nucleotides, the CDR3 is TGCGCCAGCAGTCGGAGCGGGAGCACAGATACGCAGTATTTT. Translation gives CASSRSGSTDTQYF.

This clone has just one count. This chain connects TRBV4-1 to TRBJ2-1; possible D gene TRBD2, 7 bases. Trimming stripped 0 bases from V and 0 bases from J, with 12 bases between. Germline CDR1 reads MGHRA; CDR2 reads YSYEKL. The CDR3 has 17 residues. The CDR3 spells CASSQEGGGTSYNEQFF. DNA for the CDR3: TGCGCCAGCAGCCAAGAAGGGGGGGGAACCTCCTACAATGAGCAGTTCTTC.

The chain carries TRBV6-6 and TRBJ1-4, with D possibly TRBD1 on 5 matching bases. Germline V lookup: CDR1 MNHNY, CDR2 SVGAGI (reference sequence). Trimming removed 6 bases at V and 6 bases at J, with 14 bases between. CDR3 length: 14 residues. The chain's CDR3 is CASSIGGSDEKLFF. The CDR3 nucleotides are TGTGCCAGCAGCATTGGGGGGTCGGATGAAAAACTGTTTTTT.

The chain combines TRBV29-1 with TRBJ1-4, with 9 bases lining up with TRBD1. Germline loops: CDR1 SQVTM, CDR2 ANQGSEA. This CDR3 has 14 residues. Losses at the gene ends were 7 bases for V and 5 bases for J; bases not matched to a gene: 8. The CDR3 sequence is CSAYRGHRNEKLFF. DNA of the CDR3: TGCAGCGCATACAGGGGGCATAGGAATGAAAAACTGTTTTTT.

The chain combines TRBV11-1 with TRBJ2-3; 8 positions match TRBD2. The CDR3 runs to 15 residues. Germline V CDR1 and CDR2: SGHAT, FQDESV (reference sequence). V lost 6 bases, J lost 0 bases, and 5 bases stayed unmatched. This CDR3 reads CASRISGASTDTQYF. The CDR3 nucleotides read TGTGCCAGCAGAATTAGCGGGGCGAGCACAGATACGCAGTATTTT.

This chain connects TRBV10-2 to TRBJ2-1; possibly TRBD1 for D (5 bases). Trimming took 6 bases from V and 2 from J, leaving 14 bases between them. This CDR3 has 15 amino acids. Per the germline V gene, CDR1 is WSHSY and CDR2 is SAAADI. The CDR3 protein is CASRLTDSAYNEQFF. CDR3 in DNA: TGCGCCAGCAGATTGACAGATTCGGCCTACAATGAGCAGTTCTTC.

The chain links TRBV30 to TRBJ1-2, with D unresolved. Per the germline V gene, CDR1 is GTSNPN and CDR2 is SVGIG (reference sequence). The CDR3 is 12 residues long. V shed 0 bases and J shed 7 bases, with 9 bases lying between them. The CDR3 region is CAWSVFGFGYTF. For the CDR3, the DNA is TGTGCCTGGAGTGTATTCGGGTTTGGCTACACCTTC.

The chain uses TRBV5-1 and TRBJ2-3; 9 bases are a match to TRBD2. Germline CDR1 SGHRS, CDR2 YFSETQ. Losses at the gene ends were 4 bases for V and 6 bases for J; bases not matched to a gene: 15. CDR3 length equals 17 residues. The CDR3 loop reads CASSQRRLAGPPDTQYF. CDR3 DNA: TGCGCCAGCAGCCAGCGGCGTCTAGCGGGGCCCCCGGATACGCAGTATTTT.

Turning to this clone: The junction departs from germline at one end; a sequencing error may be responsible. This chain joins TRBV7-7 and TRBJ2-5, with 9 bases matching TRBD1. Germline V CDR1 and CDR2: SSHAT, FNYEAQ (reference sequence). The length of the CDR3 is 13 residues. CDR3 in DNA: TGTGCTAGCAGCAACGACAGGGGGGAGACCCAGTACTTC. It encodes CASSNDRGETQYF.

The chain couples TRBV2 to TRBJ1-2; 9 bases are shared with TRBD1. Germline V gene lookup returns CDR1 SNHLY and CDR2 FYNNEI. This CDR3 contains 14 residues. V lost 4 bases and J lost 4; bases outside the gene matches: 4. DNA of the CDR3: TGTGCCAGCAGTGGGGACAGGGCGGTCTATGGCTACACCTTC. Translation gives CASSGDRAVYGYTF. The full variable domain, in which reference TRBV2 and TRBJ1-2 provide the parts outside the CDR3, is EPEVTQTPSHQVTQMGQEVILRCVPISNHLYFYWYRQILGQKVEFLVSFYNNEISEKSEIFDDQFSVERPDGSNFTLKIRSTKLEDSAMYFCASSGDRAVYGYTFGSGTRLTVV.

This CDR3 reads CASSLGGTGGGNTIYF. The CDR3 bases are TGTGCCAGCAGTTTGGGCGGGACAGGGGGTGGAAACACCATATATTTT. V usage is TRBV28 and J usage is TRBJ1-3; 11 bases line up with TRBD1. The CDR3 spans 16 residues. Germline loops: CDR1 MDHEN, CDR2 SYDVKM. Trimming cost V 3 bases and J 3 bases; bases outside gene matches: 4.

The chain uses TRBV7-6 and TRBJ2-3; 11 bases map to TRBD2. The CDR3 spans 15 residues. Germline V CDR1 and CDR2: SGHVS, FNYEAQ. Trimming removed 3 bases from V and 3 bases from J; junction bases left unmatched: 2. The CDR3 DNA is TGTGCCAGCAGCTTTAGCGGGGGGGCAACAGATACGCAGTATTTT. The encoded protein is CASSFSGGATDTQYF.